This is a list of T cell receptor beta chains from one sample in a study of T-cell memory formation after mild COVID-19. TCRdb passed the 5' RACE reads through MiXCR, listing each CDR3 protein once. The sample contains 300,000 or so distinct CDR3 sequences, 15% to 20% of which appear only once. Source material: PBMCs or a T cell subset sorted from them (not recorded which). All receptors come from a man aged 18-30 years who had mild COVID-19 (a few samples of this study predate the infection). Cell type and time point are not known. The CDR3 runs from the conserved cysteine through the conserved F or W. The D gene is left open where the match is weak. Size is omitted from some rows. Given values are once, few, many or a class for expanded clones.

V gene: TRBV7-8
clone size: NA
J gene: TRBJ2-2
D gene: NA
CDR3 protein: CASSFGARDTGELFF
CDR3 DNA: TGTGCCAGCAGCTTTGGGGCCCGAGACACCGGGGAGCTGTTTTTT

V gene: TRBV14
clone size: few
J gene: TRBJ2-1
D gene: TRBD1
CDR3 protein: CASSHPGGPSYNEQFF
CDR3 DNA: TGTGCCAGCAGCCACCCAGGGGGCCCGAGCTACAATGAGCAGTTCTTC

V gene: TRBV3-1
clone size: few
J gene: TRBJ1-1
D gene: NA
CDR3 protein: CASSQGSGTEAFF
CDR3 DNA: TGTGCCAGCAGCCAAGGATCGGGGACTGAAGCTTTCTTT

V gene: TRBV5-1
clone size: many
J gene: TRBJ2-7
D gene: NA
CDR3 protein: CASSFVTATGQQYF
CDR3 DNA: TGCGCCAGCAGTTTCGTCACAGCGACGGGGCAGCAGTACTTC

V gene: TRBV3-1
clone size: few
J gene: TRBJ2-3
D gene: TRBD2
CDR3 protein: CASSQDVPGGIADTQYF
CDR3 DNA: TGTGCCAGCAGCCAAGATGTCCCCGGGGGGATCGCAGATACGCAGTATTTT

V gene: TRBV6-6
clone size: NA
J gene: TRBJ2-1
D gene: TRBD1
CDR3 protein: CASSTGTDIYNEQFF
CDR3 DNA: TGTGCCAGCAGTACCGGGACAGATATCTACAATGAGCAGTTCTTC

V gene: TRBV7-9
clone size: NA
J gene: TRBJ1-1
D gene: NA
CDR3 protein: CASSSINTVTEAFF
CDR3 DNA: TGTGCCAGCAGCTCGATTAACACGGTCACTGAAGCTTTCTTT

V gene: TRBV4-1
clone size: NA
J gene: TRBJ2-3
D gene: NA
CDR3 protein: CASSQETGEDTQYF
CDR3 DNA: TGCGCCAGCAGCCAAGAAACTGGCGAGGATACGCAGTATTTT

V gene: TRBV5-1
clone size: NA
J gene: TRBJ2-7
D gene: TRBD2
CDR3 protein: CASSFPLAGSSYEQYF
CDR3 DNA: TGCGCCAGCAGCTTCCCCCTAGCGGGGAGCTCCTACGAGCAGTACTTC

V gene: TRBV12-2
clone size: NA
J gene: TRBJ2-1
D gene: NA
CDR3 protein: CASRLISRGIGEQFF
CDR3 DNA: TGTGCAAGTCGCTTGATTAGTAGGGGCATAGGTGAGCAGTTCTTC

V gene: TRBV6-2/TRBV6-3
clone size: NA
J gene: TRBJ2-2
D gene: NA
CDR3 protein: CASSSPLDAGELFF
CDR3 DNA: TGTGCCAGCAGTTCCCCTTTGGATGCCGGGGAGCTGTTTTTT

V gene: TRBV6-1
clone size: few
J gene: TRBJ2-1
D gene: TRBD1
CDR3 protein: CASRGQGNYNEQFF
CDR3 DNA: TGTGCCAGCCGGGGACAGGGAAACTACAATGAGCAGTTCTTC

V gene: TRBV7-2
clone size: many
J gene: TRBJ2-2
D gene: TRBD1
CDR3 protein: CASSATGWNTGELFF
CDR3 DNA: TGTGCCAGCAGCGCGACAGGGTGGAACACCGGGGAGCTGTTTTTT

V gene: TRBV7-2
clone size: NA
J gene: TRBJ2-2
D gene: NA
CDR3 protein: CASSPRPSGELFF
CDR3 DNA: TGTGCCAGCAGCCCGCGACCCTCCGGGGAGCTGTTTTTT

V gene: TRBV6-2/TRBV6-3
clone size: NA
J gene: TRBJ2-1
D gene: TRBD1
CDR3 protein: CASSYGTAPSSSYNEQFF
CDR3 DNA: TGTGCCAGCAGTTACGGGACAGCACCATCGAGCTCCTACAATGAGCAGTTCTTC

V gene: TRBV4-1
clone size: few
J gene: TRBJ2-3
D gene: NA
CDR3 protein: CASSQTGSSADTQYF
CDR3 DNA: TGCGCCAGCAGCCAAACAGGATCCTCGGCAGATACGCAGTATTTT

V gene: TRBV2
clone size: many
J gene: TRBJ1-2
D gene: NA
CDR3 protein: CASEGGVYGYTF
CDR3 DNA: TGTGCCAGCGAAGGGGGAGTTTATGGCTACACCTTC

V gene: TRBV20-1
clone size: NA
J gene: TRBJ1-2
D gene: NA
CDR3 protein: CSASSSAERGYGYTF
CDR3 DNA: TGCAGTGCCAGTTCTTCGGCCGAAAGGGGCTATGGCTACACCTTC

V gene: TRBV19
clone size: NA
J gene: TRBJ1-2
D gene: TRBD1
CDR3 protein: CASMDSGQGIVYGYTF
CDR3 DNA: TGTGCCAGTATGGACTCGGGACAGGGTATAGTCTATGGCTACACCTTC

V gene: TRBV11-2
clone size: NA
J gene: TRBJ1-4
D gene: NA
CDR3 protein: CASSLVEPGVQKLFF
CDR3 DNA: TGTGCCAGCAGCTTAGTGGAGCCAGGGGTTCAGAAACTGTTTTTT

V gene: TRBV20-1
clone size: many
J gene: TRBJ2-7
D gene: TRBD2
CDR3 protein: CSASRGGWSEQYF
CDR3 DNA: TGCAGCGCTAGCCGCGGGGGGTGGAGCGAGCAGTACTTC

V gene: TRBV12-3/TRBV12-4
clone size: few
J gene: TRBJ1-1
D gene: TRBD1
CDR3 protein: CASFPGQGSTEAFF
CDR3 DNA: TGTGCCAGCTTTCCCGGACAGGGGAGCACTGAAGCTTTCTTT

V gene: TRBV15
clone size: once
J gene: TRBJ2-5
D gene: NA
CDR3 protein: CATSSSLALQETQYF
CDR3 DNA: TGTGCCACCAGCAGCTCCCTAGCACTGCAAGAGACCCAGTACTTC

V gene: TRBV7-9
clone size: NA
J gene: TRBJ1-1
D gene: NA
CDR3 protein: CASSRNGRTEAFF
CDR3 DNA: TGTGCCAGCAGCCGGAATGGTCGCACTGAAGCTTTCTTT

V gene: TRBV20-1
clone size: NA
J gene: TRBJ2-3
D gene: TRBD2
CDR3 protein: CSALAGDYTDTQYF
CDR3 DNA: TGCAGTGCTCTAGCGGGCGACTACACAGATACGCAGTATTTT

V gene: TRBV11-1
clone size: few
J gene: TRBJ2-5
D gene: NA
CDR3 protein: CASSLDRVIETQYF
CDR3 DNA: TGTGCCAGCAGCTTAGACAGGGTCATTGAGACCCAGTACTTC

V gene: TRBV4-3
clone size: many
J gene: TRBJ1-1
D gene: NA
CDR3 protein: CASSQARGYEAFF
CDR3 DNA: TGCGCCAGCAGCCAAGCTCGGGGCTATGAAGCTTTCTTT

V gene: TRBV5-1
clone size: few
J gene: TRBJ2-3
D gene: TRBD1
CDR3 protein: CASKDGTGATDTQYF
CDR3 DNA: TGCGCCAGCAAAGATGGGACAGGGGCTACAGATACGCAGTATTTT

V gene: TRBV12-3/TRBV12-4
clone size: many
J gene: TRBJ1-1
D gene: NA
CDR3 protein: CASSLQQGVTEAFF
CDR3 DNA: TGTGCCAGCAGTTTACAGCAGGGCGTGACTGAAGCTTTCTTT

V gene: TRBV14
clone size: many
J gene: TRBJ2-1
D gene: NA
CDR3 protein: CASSQLGFLNNEQFF
CDR3 DNA: TGTGCCAGCAGCCAATTGGGGTTCCTCAACAATGAGCAGTTCTTC

V gene: TRBV4-3
clone size: many
J gene: TRBJ2-3
D gene: NA
CDR3 protein: CASSQEFGDTQYF
CDR3 DNA: TGCGCCAGCAGCCAAGAATTTGGGGATACGCAGTATTTT

V gene: TRBV5-1
clone size: few
J gene: TRBJ2-3
D gene: TRBD1
CDR3 protein: CASRRTGVSDTQYF
CDR3 DNA: TGCGCCAGCAGACGGACAGGGGTATCGGATACGCAGTATTTT

V gene: TRBV2
clone size: NA
J gene: TRBJ2-2
D gene: TRBD2
CDR3 protein: CASRGTSERTGELFF
CDR3 DNA: TGTGCCAGCAGAGGGACTAGCGAGCGCACCGGGGAGCTGTTTTTT

V gene: TRBV7-9
clone size: few
J gene: TRBJ1-1
D gene: NA
CDR3 protein: CASSLGQLFKAFF
CDR3 DNA: TGTGCCAGCAGCTTAGGACAGCTCTTTAAAGCTTTCTTT